This passage covers 23 T cell receptor beta chains from one sample sequenced in a study of OX40 agonist ivuxolimab in advanced cancers. Assay: immunoSEQ multiplex PCR; the TCRdb copy retains only in-frame clones and omits some. Among over 35,000 clones listed, more than 80% were seen once. Sequenced material: CD4+ or CD8+ T cells sorted from blood, taken in a trial of the OX40 agonist ivuxolimab. The receptors stem from an adult with an advanced solid tumor such as melanoma, head and neck, liver or kidney cancer.

This clone was observed once. The chain combines TRBV6-5 with TRBJ2-1; TRBD2 might be the D (6 bases). Germline-derived CDR1 and CDR2 are MNHEY and SVGAGI. The CDR3 is 15 residues long. The V and J ends lost 2 bases and 6 bases respectively, with 14 bases between them. CDR3 residues: CASSYGTSSFNEQFF. In DNA form, the CDR3 reads TGTGCCAGCAGTTACGGGACTTCTTCTTTCAATGAGCAGTTCTTC.

This rearrangement joins TRBV7-8 to TRBJ2-1, with 7 bases lining up with TRBD1. Per the germline V gene, CDR1 is SGHVS and CDR2 is FQNEAQ. J was trimmed by 4 bases and V by 3 bases; bases with no gene match: 3. The CDR3 contains 14 residues. The CDR3 sequence is CASSLRGRYNEQFF. In DNA form, the CDR3 reads TGTGCCAGCAGCTTGAGGGGGCGTTACAATGAGCAGTTCTTC. Complete variable domain (other parts from reference TRBV7-8 and TRBJ2-1): GAGVSQSPRYKVAKRGQDVALRCDPISGHVSLFWYQQALGQGPEFLTYFQNEAQLDKSGLPSDRFFAERPEGSVSTLKIQRTQQEDSAVYLCASSLRGRYNEQFFGPGTRLTVL.

The chain has TRBV28 and TRBJ2-2; TRBD1 agrees at 9 bases. Germline V CDR1 and CDR2: MDHEN, SYDVKM. The CDR3 is 14 amino acids. V lost 6 bases to trimming and J lost 3 bases; unmatched junction nucleotides: 2. CDR3 DNA sequence: TGTGCCAGCAGGGACAGGGGCGACACCGGGGAGCTGTTTTTT. It codes for CASRDRGDTGELFF.

This clone was counted a single time. The genes are TRBV4-2 and TRBJ2-7; tentatively, D is TRBD2 (7 bases). The CDR3 contains 18 residues. Deletions cut 4 bases from V and 4 bases from J, with 26 bases between. Germline values: CDR1 LGHNA, CDR2 YNFKEQ. As DNA, the CDR3 is TGTGCCAGCAGCCGCAGGACCCCGAGGGGGGGAGAGGCATACGAGCAGTACTTC. As protein: CASSRRTPRGGEAYEQYF.

The CDR3 protein is CASSLSGGINEKLFF. The DNA of the CDR3 is TGTGCCAGCAGTTTATCGGGGGGAATTAATGAAAAACTGTTTTTT. The rearrangement joins TRBV28 to TRBJ1-4, with D possibly matching TRBD1 (5 bases). V was pared by 1 base and J by 4 bases, with 10 bases between. The CDR3 loop spans 15 amino acids. Germline CDR1 is MDHEN and CDR2 is SYDVKM.

The V call is TRBV11-2, the J call TRBJ1-6; no clear D gene. CDR3 length equals 15 residues. Trimming took off 1 base at V and 0 bases at J, with 4 bases between the two ends. Looked up from germline, CDR1 is SGHAT and CDR2 is FQNNGV. The DNA for the CDR3 is TGTGCCAGCAGCTTAGGGAGCTCCTATAATTCACCCCTCCACTTT. Translating gives CASSLGSSYNSPLHF.

This clone was counted a single time. This sequence joins TRBV6-1 and TRBJ2-2, with TRBD1 matching 12 bases. The CDR3 covers 18 residues. CDR1 is MNHNS, CDR2 SASEGT, per germline. V shed 0 bases and J 4 bases; nucleotides not matched to a gene: 6. CDR3 DNA sequence: TGTGCCAGCAGTGAAGCCTTGGGACAGGGGGCTGTCACCGGGGAGCTGTTTTTT. Its translation: CASSEALGQGAVTGELFF.

The rearrangement uses TRBV21-1 and TRBJ2-5; TRBD2, the table's D call, lacks a check against the DNA. TRBV21-1 is a pseudogene locus. The CDR3 has 17 residues. This chain's CDR3 is CASGPGLAGGRGETQYF. In DNA, the CDR3 is TGTGCCAGCGGACCGGGACTAGCGGGAGGGCGGGGGGAGACCCAGTACTTC.

This clone was seen a handful of times. The V call is TRBV19, the J call TRBJ1-1; the match to TRBD1 covers 7 bases. Germline V gene data show CDR1 as LNHDA and CDR2 as SQIVND (reference sequence). This CDR3 has 15 residues. The junction had 10 bases not matched to a gene; V was cut back by 5 bases and J by 4 bases. The CDR3 protein is CASSLPQGRGTEAFF. CDR3 nucleotide sequence: TGTGCCAGTAGTCTCCCACAGGGGCGAGGCACTGAAGCTTTCTTT.

The chain has TRBV9 and TRBJ2-3; 12 positions agree with TRBD2. Germline CDR1 and CDR2: SGDLS and YYNGEE. With 10 bases clipped from V and 6 bases from J, the junction kept 9 bases outside the gene matches. The CDR3 covers 14 residues. The CDR3 here is CACSSGTSGDTQYF. In DNA form, the CDR3 reads TGTGCCTGTTCCTCCGGGACTAGCGGGGATACGCAGTATTTT.

V usage is TRBV6-5 and J usage is TRBJ1-2, with D tentatively TRBD1 (5 bases). Germline-derived CDR1 and CDR2 are MNHEY and SVGAGI. V lost 6 bases to trimming and J lost 1 base, with 15 bases between them. The CDR3 loop spans 15 amino acids. This chain's CDR3 is CASRPNMGGNYGYTF. CDR3 in DNA: TGTGCCAGCAGACCGAATATGGGGGGTAACTATGGCTACACCTTC.

The chain uses TRBV5-4 and TRBJ2-1; the D gene is possibly TRBD2 (6 bases). The CDR3 is 15 residues long. V lost 3 bases and J 3 bases, leaving 13 bases between the germline ends. CDR1 SGHNT and CDR2 YYREEE come from the germline V gene (reference sequence). Here the CDR3 reads CASSSLEGYYNEQFF. CDR3 nucleotides: TGTGCCAGCAGCTCCTTGGAGGGCTACTACAATGAGCAGTTCTTC.

The chain uses TRBV5-1 and TRBJ2-1; D gene uncertain. The CDR3 contains 15 residues. Germline CDR1 SGHRS, CDR2 YFSETQ. The V end lost 0 bases, the J end lost 0 bases, and 7 bases lay between the germline ends. Here the CDR3 DNA reads TGCGCCAGCAGCTTGGGCGGAGCCTCCTACAATGAGCAGTTCTTC. It codes for CASSLGGASYNEQFF.

The gene calls are TRBV5-4 and TRBJ1-2; D perhaps matches TRBD1 (5 bases). V was clipped by 4 bases and J by 2 bases, with 12 bases between them. This CDR3 has 14 amino acids. The germline gives CDR1 SGHNT, CDR2 YYREEE (reference sequence). The CDR3 loop reads CASSPGGGNYGYTF. In nucleotides, the CDR3 is TGTGCCAGCAGCCCTGGTGGGGGGAACTATGGCTACACCTTC.

The chain recombines TRBV28 with TRBJ2-7, with TRBD2 matching 7 bases. This CDR3 is built from 15 residues. Germline assignment: CDR1 MDHEN and CDR2 SYDVKM. V lost 2 bases, J lost 6 bases, and 10 bases stayed unmatched. The CDR3 nucleotides read TGTGCCAGCAGTTTACCCGGACTAGTTTCGGTCGAGCAGTACTTC. Amino acid sequence: CASSLPGLVSVEQYF.

The V and J genes are TRBV23-1 and TRBJ1-5, with a tentative D call TRBD1 (6 bases). TRBV23-1 is classed as an ORF, of uncertain function. This CDR3 comprises 12 residues. Trimming took off 2 bases at V and 7 bases at J, with 6 bases between the two ends. The CDR3 DNA reads TGCGCCAGCAGTCAAACAGGGCAGCCCCAGCATTTT. It encodes CASSQTGQPQHF.

The V gene is TRBV27, the J gene TRBJ2-3; D gene ambiguous. Germline CDR1 reads MNHEY; CDR2 reads SMNVEV (reference sequence). Trimming pared 0 bases from V and 0 bases from J, leaving 4 bases between. The CDR3 consists of 14 residues. The CDR3 sequence is CASSLSLSTDTQYF. Here the CDR3 DNA reads TGTGCCAGCAGTTTATCCCTGAGCACAGATACGCAGTATTTT.

The CDR3: CASSPISSGMNTEAFF. The CDR3 nucleotides read TGTGCCAGCTCACCAATTTCTTCTGGGATGAACACTGAAGCTTTCTTT. This sequence joins TRBV18 and TRBJ1-1; D remains ambiguous. The CDR3 consists of 16 residues. CDR1 is KGHSH and CDR2 is LQKENI in the germline V gene. Deletions cut 2 bases from V and 0 bases from J, with 13 bases between.

The V call is TRBV6-6, the J call TRBJ2-3; weak D call: TRBD2 (6 bases). The V and J ends lost 2 bases and 3 bases respectively, with 15 bases between them. This CDR3 has 16 amino acids. CDR1 and CDR2 from the germline V gene are MNHNY and SVGAGI (reference sequence). The CDR3 DNA reads as TGTGCCAGCAGTTACATCGCGGGACCCTCGACAGATACGCAGTATTTT. This codes for CASSYIAGPSTDTQYF.

This rearrangement joins TRBV5-5 to TRBJ1-1, with 8 positions matching TRBD1. V was clipped by 1 base and J by 0 bases; unmatched bases: 5. The CDR3 sequence is 16 residues long. Germline V gene lookup returns CDR1 SGHKS and CDR2 YYEKEE (reference sequence). Here the CDR3 DNA reads TGTGCCAGCAGCTTGTTGGGGACAGGAATGAACACTGAAGCTTTCTTT. Its protein product is CASSLLGTGMNTEAFF.

This clone was picked up a small number of times. The CDR3 protein is CASREMTGGDEKLFF. CDR3 bases: TGTGCCAGCAGGGAGATGACAGGGGGAGATGAAAAACTGTTTTTT. The chain carries TRBV2 and TRBJ1-4; 9 positions match TRBD1. Trimming took 6 bases from V and 6 from J; bases not matched to a gene: 8. Germline CDR1 is SNHLY and CDR2 is FYNNEI. The CDR3 is made up of 15 amino acids.

The V call is TRBV6-5, the J call TRBJ1-3, with D hard to call. Trimming took off 0 bases at V and 6 bases at J, with 15 bases between the two ends. This CDR3 region has 16 residues. In germline, CDR1 is MNHEY, CDR2 SVGAGI. The chain's CDR3 is CASSYSADLRPNTIYF. The DNA for the CDR3 is TGTGCCAGCAGTTACTCGGCAGATCTCCGCCCAAACACCATATATTTT.

This chain uses TRBV6-1 with TRBJ1-2; no clear D. Trimming took 2 bases from V and 8 from J, leaving 18 bases between them. The CDR3 is 15 residues long. The germline V gene encodes CDR1 MNHNS and CDR2 SASEGT. CDR3 coding DNA: TGTGCCAGCAGTGAAATAGGACCGACGACGGGGGGCTACACCTTC. It translates to CASSEIGPTTGGYTF.